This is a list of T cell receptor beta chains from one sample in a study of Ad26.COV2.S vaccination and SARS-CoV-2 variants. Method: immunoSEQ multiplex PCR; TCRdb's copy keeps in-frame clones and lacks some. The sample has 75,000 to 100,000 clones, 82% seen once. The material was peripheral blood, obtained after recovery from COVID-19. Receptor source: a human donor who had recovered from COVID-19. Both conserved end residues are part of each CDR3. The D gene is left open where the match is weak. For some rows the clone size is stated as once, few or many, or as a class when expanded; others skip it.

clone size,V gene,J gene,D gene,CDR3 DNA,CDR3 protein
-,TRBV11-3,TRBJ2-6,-,TGTGCCAGCAGCTCGCGGAGAGACTCTGGGGCCAACGTCCTGACTTTC,CASSSRRDSGANVLTF
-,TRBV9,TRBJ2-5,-,TGTGCCAGCAGCGTAGAACCCCCCGGGCGGGGGCGGCAAGAGACCCAGTACTTC,CASSVEPPGRGRQETQYF
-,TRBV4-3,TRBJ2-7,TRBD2,TGCGCCAGCAGCCAAGGCGTCGGGACTAGCGGGACTTACGAGCAGTACTTC,CASSQGVGTSGTYEQYF
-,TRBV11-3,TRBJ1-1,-,TGTGCCAGCAGCTTAATCCAGGCGCGCCACGGTCCTGAAGCTTTCTTT,CASSLIQARHGPEAFF
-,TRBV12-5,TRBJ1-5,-,TGTGCTAGTGGCCTAGATTCGGGCAATCAGCCCCAGCATTTT,CASGLDSGNQPQHF
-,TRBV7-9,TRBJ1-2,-,TGTGCCAGCAGTATCGGGACACCCGGAGTTTTGAACTATGGCTACACCTTC,CASSIGTPGVLNYGYTF
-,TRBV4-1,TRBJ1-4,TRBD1,TGCGCCAGCAGCCAAGTCGGGACAGCTAATGAAAAACTGTTTTTT,CASSQVGTANEKLFF
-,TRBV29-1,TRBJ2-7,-,TGCAGCGTGATCGCTACCTACGAGCAGTACTTC,CSVIATYEQYF
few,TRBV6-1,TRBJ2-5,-,TGTGCCAGCAGTGAACCCCTAGATCTTCGGCCAGAGACCCAGTACTTC,CASSEPLDLRPETQYF
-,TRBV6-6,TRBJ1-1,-,TGTGCCAGCAGCAACAGGGCCGGGAACACTGAAGCTTTCTTT,CASSNRAGNTEAFF
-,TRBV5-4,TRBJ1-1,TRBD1,TGTGCCAGCAGCTTCCTGGGGACAGCTAACACTGAAGCTTTCTTT,CASSFLGTANTEAFF
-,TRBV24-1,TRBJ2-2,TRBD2,TGTGCCACCAGTGGTCCTAGCGGGAGCACCGGGGAGCTGTTTTTT,CATSGPSGSTGELFF
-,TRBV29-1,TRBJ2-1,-,TGCAGCGTTGTCCCGGCAGTCTACAATGAGCAGTTCTTC,CSVVPAVYNEQFF
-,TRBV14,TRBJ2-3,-,TGTGCCAGCAGCCAAGATAGGCTAGCGAGCACAGATACGCAGTATTTT,CASSQDRLASTDTQYF
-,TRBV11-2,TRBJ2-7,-,TGTGCCAGCAGCTTACTACAGGGACACGAGCAGTACTTC,CASSLLQGHEQYF
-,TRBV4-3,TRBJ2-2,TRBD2,TGCGCCAGCAGCCCCGGACTAGCGGGGGTAACGAACACCGGGGAGCTGTTTTTT,CASSPGLAGVTNTGELFF
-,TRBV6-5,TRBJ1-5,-,TGTGCCAGCAGTTACTCGGGTAGCAATCAGCCCCAGCATTTT,CASSYSGSNQPQHF
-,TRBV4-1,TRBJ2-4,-,TGCGCCAGCAGCCAAGACGTTCGTCGGGGGGCGGGAAAAAACATTCAGTACTTC,CASSQDVRRGAGKNIQYF
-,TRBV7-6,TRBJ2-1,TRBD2,TGTGCCAGCAGCGGGAGACTAGCGGGAGGGCTCTACAATGAGCAGTTCTTC,CASSGRLAGGLYNEQFF
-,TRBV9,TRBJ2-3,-,TGTGCCAGCAGCCCCGTGGGGAGGTCCCCGGATTTT,CASSPVGRSPDF
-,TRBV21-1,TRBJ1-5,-,TGTGCCAGCAGCAAAGCGTCTGGAGCGGGCGGCAATAGCAATCAGCCCCAGCATTTT,CASSKASGAGGNSNQPQHF
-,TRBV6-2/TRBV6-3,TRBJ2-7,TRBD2,TGTGCCAGCAGTGCCCTAGGACTAGCGGGAGTTCCCGAGCAGTACTTC,CASSALGLAGVPEQYF
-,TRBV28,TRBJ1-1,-,TGTGCCAGCAGTTTATTGGCGGAGAACACTGAAGCTTTCTTT,CASSLLAENTEAFF
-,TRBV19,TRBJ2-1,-,TGTGCCAGTAGTATTCTAGCGACCACCTACAATGAGCAGTTCTTC,CASSILATTYNEQFF
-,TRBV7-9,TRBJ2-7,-,TGTGCCAGCAGCTTAGCGGCTACCTACGAGCAGTACTTC,CASSLAATYEQYF
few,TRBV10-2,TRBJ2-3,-,TGCGCCAGCAGCGCTCTACAGGGCGGCCCAGATACGCAGTATTTT,CASSALQGGPDTQYF
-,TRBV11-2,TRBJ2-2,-,TGTGCCAGCAGCCCCACGAGGACCGGGGAGCTGTTTTTT,CASSPTRTGELFF
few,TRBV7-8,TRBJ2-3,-,TGTGCCAGCAGCCACCGGGGCCCCACTAGCTATACGCAGTATTTT,CASSHRGPTSYTQYF
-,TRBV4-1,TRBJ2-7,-,TGCGCCAGCAGCCAAAACGGTGCGGTCTCCTACGAGCAGTACTTC,CASSQNGAVSYEQYF
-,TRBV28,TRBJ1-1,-,TGTGCCAGCAGTACGACCCTGGGTGGCTCTAAGGCTTTCTTT,CASSTTLGGSKAFF
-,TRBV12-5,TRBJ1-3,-,TGTGCTAGTGGTTTGGAAGGGTCCTCTGGAAACACCATATATTTT,CASGLEGSSGNTIYF
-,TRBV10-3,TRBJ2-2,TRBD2,TGTGCCATCAGTCCCTTCATCCGGCTAGCGGGCGAGACCGGGGAGCTGTTTTTT,CAISPFIRLAGETGELFF
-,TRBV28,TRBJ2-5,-,TGTGCCAGCAGCCTCACCCCTTCCCAAGAGACCCAGTACTTC,CASSLTPSQETQYF
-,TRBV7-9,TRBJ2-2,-,TGTGCCAGCAGCTCGTCGAGGACCGGGGAGCTGTTTTTT,CASSSSRTGELFF
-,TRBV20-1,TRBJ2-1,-,TGCAGTGCTAGAGATGCAGGGGCAAAATTCTTC,CSARDAGAKFF
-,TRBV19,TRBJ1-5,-,TGTGCCAGTAGTATACCCGGCAGGAGAGTGTTGCGCAATCAGCCCCAGCATTTT,CASSIPGRRVLRNQPQHF
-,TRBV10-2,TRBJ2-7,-,TGCGCCAGCAGTGCCGACAGATTCTACGAGCAGTACTTC,CASSADRFYEQYF
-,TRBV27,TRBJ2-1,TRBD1,TGTGCCAGCAGGTTTCAGGGGGCGGTTCGCAATAAGCAGTTCTTC,CASRFQGAVRNKQFF
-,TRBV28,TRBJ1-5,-,TGTGCCAGCAGTTTGGGGGGTAGCAATCAGCCCCAGCATTTT,CASSLGGSNQPQHF
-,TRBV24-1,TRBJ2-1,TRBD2,TGTGCCACCAGTGGCACAGCGGGGGCGAACTACAATGAGCAGTTCTTC,CATSGTAGANYNEQFF
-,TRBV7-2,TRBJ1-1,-,TGTGCCAGCAGCTTCTCTGTGAACACTGAAGCTTTCTTT,CASSFSVNTEAFF
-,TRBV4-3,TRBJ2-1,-,TGCGCCAGCAGCCATCACCGGGACACCTACAATGAGCAGTTCTTC,CASSHHRDTYNEQFF
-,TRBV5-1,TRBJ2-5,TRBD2,TGCGCCAGCAGCTTAGCGGGGCCCCAAGAGACCCAGTACTTC,CASSLAGPQETQYF
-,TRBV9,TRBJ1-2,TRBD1,TGTGCCAGCAGCGCCGACAGGGGATATAACTATGGCTACACCTTC,CASSADRGYNYGYTF
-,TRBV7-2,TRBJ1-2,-,TGTGCCAGCAGCGGCAGGGTTGGTGGAGGCTACACCTTC,CASSGRVGGGYTF
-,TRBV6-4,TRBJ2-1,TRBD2,TGTGCCAGCAGTGACCCGGGGAGGGAGCCCTACAATGAGCAGTTCTTC,CASSDPGREPYNEQFF
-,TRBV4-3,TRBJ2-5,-,TGCGCCAGCAGCCAACCCCCCGGCGGGGCCGATCAAGAGACCCAGTACTTC,CASSQPPGGADQETQYF
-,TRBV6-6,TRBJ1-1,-,TGTGCCAGCAGTACCCCCTACAGGGAGAACACTGAAACTTTCTTT,CASSTPYRENTETFF
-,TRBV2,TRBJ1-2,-,TGTGCCAGCAGTGACGACCTCTGGGGTGGCTACACCTTC,CASSDDLWGGYTF
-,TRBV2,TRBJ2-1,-,TGTGCCAGCAGACTCGACCTCAGCTCCTACAATGAGCAGTTCTTC,CASRLDLSSYNEQFF